These T cell receptor beta chains were read from a single sample in a study of T-cell reconstitution after alpha-beta-depleted transplantation in children. TCRdb recomputed calls from the PCR reads with MiXCR, one row per CDR3 protein. The sample lists hundreds of thousands of distinct CDR3 sequences, around 13% occurring once. This sample comprised PBMCs, obtained before TCRalphabeta/CD19-depleted stem cell transplant. These receptor sequences come from a girl aged 2-10 years with congenital amegakaryocytic thrombocytopenia, due to receive a stem cell transplant. CDR3s include the opening cysteine and the closing phenylalanine or tryptophan. Each record gives: CDR3 DNA, CDR3 protein, D gene, CDR3 length, V gene, J gene, clone size. The D gene is left open where the match is weak. The size field is filled for only some rows; it gives once, few, many or a size class.

DNA: TGTGCCAGCAGCCCCCCGGGGAGGCCAGATGTGAGCGACACAGATACGCAGTATTTT
CDR3: CASSPPGRPDVSDTDTQYF
D: -
length: 19
V: TRBV11-2
J: TRBJ2-3
size: few

DNA: TGCAGTGCCCCCTTGGGTGGACAGGGGGCTCACGAGCAGTACTTC
CDR3: CSAPLGGQGAHEQYF
D: TRBD1
length: 15
V: TRBV20-1
J: TRBJ2-7
size: few

DNA: TGTGCCAACCACGCTAGCGGAGAGTCTTACAATGAGCAGTTCTTC
CDR3: CANHASGESYNEQFF
D: TRBD2
length: 15
V: TRBV12-3/TRBV12-4
J: TRBJ2-1
size: many

DNA: TGCAGCGTGGGAAGGGACAGCTACGAGCAGTACTTC
CDR3: CSVGRDSYEQYF
D: TRBD1
length: 12
V: TRBV29-1
J: TRBJ2-7
size: many

DNA: TGTGCCAGCAGCTTGCGGGCTCTCGATACGCAGTATTTT
CDR3: CASSLRALDTQYF
D: -
length: 13
V: TRBV7-9
J: TRBJ2-3
size: many

DNA: TGCAGTGCTAGTGAGGCGGGAGCGATGGATACGCAGTATTTT
CDR3: CSASEAGAMDTQYF
D: TRBD2
length: 14
V: TRBV20-1
J: TRBJ2-3
size: many

DNA: TGTGCCAGCTCCCCGGCAGCGGGAGTGGGCAAGCAGTTCTTC
CDR3: CASSPAAGVGKQFF
D: TRBD2
length: 14
V: TRBV28
J: TRBJ2-1
size: few

DNA: TGTGCCAGCAGCCCGTCTGAACGGGACAGCTCCTACAATGAGCAGTTCTTC
CDR3: CASSPSERDSSYNEQFF
D: TRBD1
length: 17
V: TRBV4-2
J: TRBJ2-1
size: -

DNA: TGCGCCAGCAGCGCGAGTTACAACACTGAAGCTTTCTTT
CDR3: CASSASYNTEAFF
D: -
length: 13
V: TRBV5-1
J: TRBJ1-1
size: many

DNA: TGTGCCAGCAGCGCCCCGGGGGGGGAGGAGAACAATGAGCAGTTCTTC
CDR3: CASSAPGGEENNEQFF
D: TRBD2
length: 16
V: TRBV7-2
J: TRBJ2-1
size: few

DNA: TGTGCCAGCAGTGAATATACCGCGACAGCCAATTCACCCCTCCACTTT
CDR3: CASSEYTATANSPLHF
D: -
length: 16
V: TRBV25-1
J: TRBJ1-6
size: many

DNA: TGTGCCACCAGTGATACCCCAGGGGTTGATGAGCAGTTCTTC
CDR3: CATSDTPGVDEQFF
D: -
length: 14
V: TRBV24-1
J: TRBJ2-1
size: -

DNA: TGTGCCAGCGGTCCTGGTTACGGGACGTACAATGAGCAGTTCTTC
CDR3: CASGPGYGTYNEQFF
D: -
length: 15
V: TRBV6-1
J: TRBJ2-1
size: many

DNA: TGCAGTGCTAGAAAGGGGGAAGCTCAGCCCCAGCATTTT
CDR3: CSARKGEAQPQHF
D: -
length: 13
V: TRBV20-1
J: TRBJ1-5
size: many

DNA: TGCGCCAGCAGGGACAGGGGTTTTCATTCACCCCTCCACTTT
CDR3: CASRDRGFHSPLHF
D: TRBD1
length: 14
V: TRBV4-1
J: TRBJ1-6
size: many

DNA: TGCGCCAGCAGCCAAGAGGGCCTCTCGGGAGGGCAGTATTTT
CDR3: CASSQEGLSGGQYF
D: TRBD2
length: 14
V: TRBV4-1
J: TRBJ2-3
size: -

DNA: TGTGCCAGCAGTTCCCGGACTAGCGGGAGTCACGAGCAGTACTTC
CDR3: CASSSRTSGSHEQYF
D: TRBD2
length: 15
V: TRBV27
J: TRBJ2-7
size: few

DNA: TGTGCCAGCAGTTACCCCACAGGCGGGAGAATATATGAGCAGTTCTTC
CDR3: CASSYPTGGRIYEQFF
D: TRBD2
length: 16
V: TRBV6-5
J: TRBJ2-1
size: many

DNA: TGTGCCAGTACAAAGGACCTGGAGTATGGCTACACCTTC
CDR3: CASTKDLEYGYTF
D: -
length: 13
V: TRBV6-1
J: TRBJ1-2
size: many

DNA: TGTGCCAGCAGCCAAAATGGGGTGGGACAGAGGTGGTCTCCCACAGATACGCAGTATTTT
CDR3: CASSQNGVGQRWSPTDTQYF
D: TRBD1
length: 20
V: TRBV4-2
J: TRBJ2-3
size: few

DNA: TGCAGCGTTGAACAGGGCTGGAACACTGAAGCTTTCTTT
CDR3: CSVEQGWNTEAFF
D: -
length: 13
V: TRBV29-1
J: TRBJ1-1
size: many

DNA: TGCGCCAGCAGCTTGGATGGCAAAAACATTCAGTACTTC
CDR3: CASSLDGKNIQYF
D: -
length: 13
V: TRBV5-1
J: TRBJ2-4
size: -

DNA: TGTGCCAGCAGTTTCAGAGGGGCCTACGAGCAGTACTTC
CDR3: CASSFRGAYEQYF
D: -
length: 13
V: TRBV12-3/TRBV12-4
J: TRBJ2-7
size: many

DNA: TGTGCCTCAACCCGGGGGAGCTCCTACAATGAGCAGTTCTTC
CDR3: CASTRGSSYNEQFF
D: -
length: 14
V: TRBV2
J: TRBJ2-1
size: many

DNA: TGCGCCAGCAGCCAAGGTTTTGCAGGTGTTAATCGAGGTTCACCCCTCCACTTT
CDR3: CASSQGFAGVNRGSPLHF
D: -
length: 18
V: TRBV4-1
J: TRBJ1-6
size: few

DNA: TGTGCCATCAGTCATTCGGGGACTAGCGGGGTAGAACTTCTCTACGAGCAGTACTTC
CDR3: CAISHSGTSGVELLYEQYF
D: TRBD2
length: 19
V: TRBV10-3
J: TRBJ2-7
size: many

DNA: TGCAGTGCCTACTCCCAACGGAGCGGAGACCAAGAGACCCAGTACTTC
CDR3: CSAYSQRSGDQETQYF
D: -
length: 16
V: TRBV20-1
J: TRBJ2-5
size: -

DNA: TGTGCCAGCCTCAGGGGGCTGGGCACAGATACGCAGTATTTT
CDR3: CASLRGLGTDTQYF
D: TRBD1
length: 14
V: TRBV28
J: TRBJ2-3
size: -

DNA: TGCGCCAGCAGTTTCCAGGGTGCAGATACGCAGTATTTT
CDR3: CASSFQGADTQYF
D: -
length: 13
V: TRBV5-1
J: TRBJ2-3
size: -

DNA: TGCAGTGCTAGGAATAACCGGGATACCGGCCCTTTATTT
CDR3: CSARNNRDTGPLF
D: -
length: 13
V: TRBV20-1
J: TRBJ1-1
size: -

DNA: TGCGCCAGCAGCGGGACTAGTCTTGGTTCAGATACGCAGTATTTT
CDR3: CASSGTSLGSDTQYF
D: TRBD2
length: 15
V: TRBV5-1
J: TRBJ2-3
size: few

DNA: TGTGCCAGCAGTTTTGAGGTCGACACTGAAGCTTTCTTT
CDR3: CASSFEVDTEAFF
D: -
length: 13
V: TRBV12-3/TRBV12-4
J: TRBJ1-1
size: few

DNA: TGCGCCAGCCGATTGGCGGGAGGGCTTCGGGAGCAGTACTTC
CDR3: CASRLAGGLREQYF
D: TRBD2
length: 14
V: TRBV5-1
J: TRBJ2-7
size: few

DNA: TGTGCCAGCAGCTTAGCCCTGGGGGGCCAAGAGACCCAGTACTTC
CDR3: CASSLALGGQETQYF
D: -
length: 15
V: TRBV7-6
J: TRBJ2-5
size: many

DNA: TGCGCCAGCAGCTTGGTCGGGATCGGTAGCTACAATGAGCAGTTCTTC
CDR3: CASSLVGIGSYNEQFF
D: -
length: 16
V: TRBV5-1
J: TRBJ2-1
size: many

DNA: TGTGCCAGCAGCTTACCCCGGGGACTAGCGAGACCAAGCTCCTACGAGCAGTACTTC
CDR3: CASSLPRGLARPSSYEQYF
D: TRBD2
length: 19
V: TRBV11-2
J: TRBJ2-7
size: many

DNA: TGTGCCAGCAGCCACGGACAGGGGAGTTGGGAGCCGTACTTC
CDR3: CASSHGQGSWEPYF
D: TRBD1
length: 14
V: TRBV3-1
J: TRBJ2-7
size: -

DNA: TGCAGTGCTAGAGCTTGGGGGGAAGGGGACAAAAACATTCAGTACTTC
CDR3: CSARAWGEGDKNIQYF
D: -
length: 16
V: TRBV20-1
J: TRBJ2-4
size: many

DNA: TGTGCCAGCAGCGTAGTCTGGGGGTCTGGGGAGCAGTACTTC
CDR3: CASSVVWGSGEQYF
D: -
length: 14
V: TRBV9
J: TRBJ2-7
size: many

DNA: TGCAGCGCTATCGGAAGGGCCCACACAGATACGCAGTATTTT
CDR3: CSAIGRAHTDTQYF
D: -
length: 14
V: TRBV29-1
J: TRBJ2-3
size: many

DNA: TGTGCCACCAGCCCCAGTCCAGTCTCCTACAATGAGCAGTTCTTC
CDR3: CATSPSPVSYNEQFF
D: -
length: 15
V: TRBV24-1
J: TRBJ2-1
size: few

DNA: TGCGCCAGCAGCTTCGGGGGAGGGAACACTGAAGCTTTCTTT
CDR3: CASSFGGGNTEAFF
D: -
length: 14
V: TRBV5-1
J: TRBJ1-1
size: many